This entry lists 8 T cell receptor beta chains sequenced from one sample in a study of blood T cell repertoires in COVID-19. The data were produced by immunoSEQ multiplex PCR, yet TCRdb's version contains in-frame clones alone and is incomplete. The data show over 450,000 clones, about 88% seen once. Material: peripheral blood. The receptors shown here come from a woman aged 45-60 years with COVID-19, enrolled during active disease.

The rearrangement joins TRBV2 to TRBJ1-5; D is uncertain. Germline CDR1 is SNHLY and CDR2 is FYNNEI. Trimming left V 7 bases short and J 4 bases short, with 11 bases between. The CDR3 consists of 13 residues. CDR3 coding DNA: TGTGCCAGCAATGGGCTGACAAATCAGCCCCAGCATTTT. It specifies CASNGLTNQPQHF.

The genes are TRBV3-1 (or the pseudogene TRBV3-2) and TRBJ1-4; D is undetermined. There are 16 residues in the CDR3. Trimming cost V 0 bases and J 10 bases, with 18 bases left between them. The germline CDR1 and CDR2 sequences are LGHDT and YNNKEL (reference sequence). CDR3 region: CASSQDSATLRGKLFF. CDR3 in DNA: TGTGCCAGCAGCCAAGATTCGGCGACTCTAAGAGGAAAACTGTTTTTT.

CDR3 sequence (DNA): TGCGCCAGCAGCCCGGGACTAGCGGGGGGGCCTGCGACCCAGTACTTC. It translates to CASSPGLAGGPATQYF. The rearrangement links TRBV5-1 to TRBJ2-5, with TRBD2 matching over 16 bases. Germline CDR1 SGHRS, CDR2 YFSETQ. The CDR3 totals 16 residues. The V segment lost 4 bases and the J segment 7 bases; nucleotides outside the gene matches: 7.

J is TRBJ1-1 and V is TRBV19; D gene uncertain. From germline, CDR1 is LNHDA and CDR2 SQIVND (reference sequence). This CDR3 has 15 residues. Between the trimmed V and J ends, which lost 6 bases and 1 base, there was a span of 15 bases. The CDR3 sequence is CASRLLYGENTEAFF. CDR3 bases: TGTGCCAGTAGACTTCTCTACGGGGAGAACACTGAAGCTTTCTTT.

The rearrangement joins TRBV5-1 to TRBJ2-1; D may be TRBD2 (6 bases). The CDR3 is 13 residues long. V gave up 7 bases and J gave up 5 bases, with 13 bases separating them. The germline V gene has CDR1 SGHRS and CDR2 YFSETQ. CDR3 residues: CASSAGPDNEQFF. Written as DNA, the CDR3 is TGCGCCAGCTCGGCGGGGCCGGACAATGAGCAGTTCTTC.

This chain links TRBV11-3 with TRBJ2-2; 9 nucleotides match TRBD2. Germline CDR1 SGHNT, CDR2 YENEEA. The ends lost 1 base at V and 7 bases at J; junction bases unmatched: 7. The CDR3 covers 16 residues. As DNA, the CDR3 is TGTGCCAGCAGCTTAGGATCACTAGCGGGCGACGGGGAGCTGTTTTTT. Its translation is CASSLGSLAGDGELFF. The complete variable domain, with remaining parts taken from reference TRBV11-3 and TRBJ2-2, reads EAGVVQSPRYKIIEKKQPVAFWCNPISGHNTLYWYLQNLGQGPELLIRYENEEAVDDSQLPKDRFSAERLKGVDSTLKIQPAELGDSAVYLCASSLGSLAGDGELFFGEGSRLTVL.

The CDR3, as DNA: TGTGCCACCAGTGACCGCGACAGGGGAAGGGAAAAACTGTTTTTT. It yields the protein CATSDRDRGREKLFF. The genes are TRBV24-1 and TRBJ1-4; TRBD1 matches 8 bases. Germline CDR1 reads KGHDR; CDR2 reads SFDVKD. The J segment lost 8 bases and the V segment lost 4 bases, leaving 8 bases of the junction unmatched. The CDR3 loop spans 15 amino acids.

The chain employs TRBV5-1 and TRBJ2-7, with D possibly matching TRBD1 (5 bases). This CDR3 is 11 amino acids long. Trimming pared 7 bases from V and 6 bases from J, leaving 11 bases between. Germline CDR1 reads SGHRS; CDR2 reads YFSETQ. CDR3 in amino acids: CASSTGPEQYF. The CDR3 DNA reads as TGCGCCAGCTCCACAGGCCCCGAGCAGTACTTC.